A selection of T cell receptor beta chains follows, all from one sample in a study of identical twins. TCRdb re-called the 5' RACE reads through MiXCR, storing one row per CDR3 protein. The data hold hundreds of thousands of distinct CDR3 sequences, with roughly 20% observed a single time. These data were also filed under a second study, of T cells expressing NK-cell markers.

The sample was PBMCs. The source of these receptors is a woman between 18 and 29 years old in good health. Both conserved end residues are trimmed from each CDR3. The order of the fields is J gene, V gene, CDR3 protein.

j_gene: TRBJ1-1; v_gene: TRBV6-1; CDR3aa: ASTFGGSMNTEAF
j_gene: TRBJ2-2; v_gene: TRBV6-1; CDR3aa: ASRRLRGGELF
j_gene: TRBJ2-3; v_gene: TRBV10-2; CDR3aa: ASSVTSGGASIQDTQY
j_gene: TRBJ1-4; v_gene: TRBV20-1; CDR3aa: SARVQGREKLF
j_gene: TRBJ1-6; v_gene: TRBV20-1; CDR3aa: SARPGQDNSPLH
j_gene: TRBJ1-1; v_gene: TRBV20-1; CDR3aa: SAPTPGGTEAF
j_gene: TRBJ2-2; v_gene: TRBV6-2/TRBV6-3; CDR3aa: ASTLKVGELF
j_gene: TRBJ2-3; v_gene: TRBV20-1; CDR3aa: SARDGGLAGGTDTQY
j_gene: TRBJ1-5; v_gene: TRBV19; CDR3aa: ASSIGRTHNQPQH
j_gene: TRBJ1-1; v_gene: TRBV6-6; CDR3aa: ASRPGEGTEAF
j_gene: TRBJ2-7; v_gene: TRBV4-2; CDR3aa: ASSQDMVGYEQY
j_gene: TRBJ2-7; v_gene: TRBV7-8; CDR3aa: ASTPLDGSYEQY
j_gene: TRBJ2-3; v_gene: TRBV10-2; CDR3aa: ASSEPTPRAAPITDTQY
j_gene: TRBJ2-7; v_gene: TRBV7-3; CDR3aa: ASSPVGQEEEQY
j_gene: TRBJ2-7; v_gene: TRBV20-1; CDR3aa: SARRREGQSEQY
j_gene: TRBJ2-1; v_gene: TRBV9; CDR3aa: ASSERYALDYNEQF
j_gene: TRBJ2-1; v_gene: TRBV20-1; CDR3aa: SAPEGRGARVEQF
j_gene: TRBJ1-2; v_gene: TRBV6-5; CDR3aa: ASRSSYYGYT
j_gene: TRBJ2-3; v_gene: TRBV20-1; CDR3aa: SASPTGTGPRDTQY
j_gene: TRBJ1-4; v_gene: TRBV20-1; CDR3aa: SATGLIDEKLF
j_gene: TRBJ2-3; v_gene: TRBV6-5; CDR3aa: ASSYSDSTDTQY
j_gene: TRBJ2-7; v_gene: TRBV29-1; CDR3aa: SVELPESHEQY
j_gene: TRBJ2-3; v_gene: TRBV24-1; CDR3aa: ATSETRDSGDTQY
j_gene: TRBJ2-1; v_gene: TRBV10-2; CDR3aa: ASSWSSGNEQF
j_gene: TRBJ2-7; v_gene: TRBV7-6; CDR3aa: ASSRGGTYEQY
j_gene: TRBJ2-3; v_gene: TRBV5-6; CDR3aa: ASSFGNRGDTQY
j_gene: TRBJ2-1; v_gene: TRBV15; CDR3aa: ATQKQTGLDEQF
j_gene: TRBJ2-3; v_gene: TRBV7-2; CDR3aa: ASSPGNTQY
j_gene: TRBJ2-2; v_gene: TRBV19; CDR3aa: ASSPAISGELF
j_gene: TRBJ2-7; v_gene: TRBV7-2; CDR3aa: ASSLRGNYEQY
j_gene: TRBJ2-3; v_gene: TRBV7-2; CDR3aa: ASSPGLSRDTQY
j_gene: TRBJ2-7; v_gene: TRBV20-1; CDR3aa: SASGGTHSSYEQY
j_gene: TRBJ2-1; v_gene: TRBV20-1; CDR3aa: SAAPGARGTSGRINEQF
j_gene: TRBJ1-2; v_gene: TRBV29-1; CDR3aa: SVLSTARRST
j_gene: TRBJ2-7; v_gene: TRBV7-2; CDR3aa: ASSESSGRSYEQY
j_gene: TRBJ2-3; v_gene: TRBV20-1; CDR3aa: SARSPFTDTQY
j_gene: TRBJ1-6; v_gene: TRBV5-1; CDR3aa: ASSSTGSWALH
j_gene: TRBJ2-5; v_gene: TRBV20-1; CDR3aa: SATGQGLAQY
j_gene: TRBJ1-2; v_gene: TRBV29-1; CDR3aa: SVEDQAGRGYT
j_gene: TRBJ2-2; v_gene: TRBV6-1; CDR3aa: ASNRLAGGTGELF
j_gene: TRBJ1-1; v_gene: TRBV29-1; CDR3aa: SVASDREAF
j_gene: TRBJ2-5; v_gene: TRBV5-4; CDR3aa: ASSWGLAEETQY
j_gene: TRBJ2-7; v_gene: TRBV2; CDR3aa: ASAPVGSYEQY
j_gene: TRBJ2-1; v_gene: TRBV20-1; CDR3aa: SALAGAAHNEQF
j_gene: TRBJ1-1; v_gene: TRBV29-1; CDR3aa: SAASTGHPNTEAF
j_gene: TRBJ2-3; v_gene: TRBV25-1; CDR3aa: ASSEYPGRQGGGDTQY
j_gene: TRBJ2-4; v_gene: TRBV20-1; CDR3aa: SAELAGVAKNIQY
j_gene: TRBJ2-7; v_gene: TRBV7-6; CDR3aa: ASSQAQGAYEQY
j_gene: TRBJ2-2; v_gene: TRBV5-1; CDR3aa: ASSLVAGGNRGELF
j_gene: TRBJ2-5; v_gene: TRBV9; CDR3aa: ASSPSGGAKETQY
j_gene: TRBJ1-4; v_gene: TRBV5-4; CDR3aa: ASSPGTVEKLF
j_gene: TRBJ1-2; v_gene: TRBV5-1; CDR3aa: ASSLRGRETGYT
j_gene: TRBJ2-7; v_gene: TRBV6-2/TRBV6-3; CDR3aa: ASSYGADILYEQY
j_gene: TRBJ1-6; v_gene: TRBV5-1; CDR3aa: ASSGGNSPLH
j_gene: TRBJ2-3; v_gene: TRBV29-1; CDR3aa: SVRVQGTTDTQY